What follows are 21 T cell receptor beta chains derived from one specimen sequenced in a study of cytomegalovirus exposure and HLA in healthy donors (dated by TCRdb to the late 2010s). Libraries were constructed by the immunoSEQ multiplex PCR assay. The multiplex PCR relied on a mix of 60 forward primers for TCR Vbeta segments and 13 reverse primers for TCR Jbeta segments. Imported from immuneACCESS, the table was reduced by TCRdb to in-frame sequences with V and J called. These copies leave out some clones; in studies compared against another copy, an unresolved V gene accounts for under half, and the cause of the remainder is not known. The sample table records under 250,000 clones; 76% of these occur just once. The ten largest clones capture 0.6% to 0.65% of the sample. The sample consisted of PBMCs. These receptors were obtained from a man younger than 30 in good health and CMV-seronegative.

The V call is TRBV5-1, the J call TRBJ2-3, with D perhaps matching TRBD2 (6 bases). This CDR3 region has 17 residues. Germline CDR1 is SGHRS and CDR2 is YFSETQ. Trimming left V 0 bases short and J 0 bases short, with 14 bases between. CDR3 in amino acids: CASSLAVGSGSTDTQYF. In nucleotides, the CDR3 is TGCGCCAGCAGCTTGGCCGTTGGTAGCGGTAGCACAGATACGCAGTATTTT.

In DNA form, the CDR3 reads TGTGCCAGCAGCGATGGGACTAGCGGGACGATTGAGCAGTTCTTC. Translating gives CASSDGTSGTIEQFF. V gene TRBV5-4 combines with J gene TRBJ2-1; TRBD2 matches at 13 bases. CDR1 is SGHNT and CDR2 is YYREEE in the germline V gene (reference sequence). V dropped 4 bases and J dropped 9; count of bases not matched to a gene: 7. The CDR3 contains 15 residues.

The chain combines TRBV10-1 with TRBJ2-1, with 11 bases matching TRBD2. Losses at the gene ends were 5 bases for V and 9 bases for J; bases not matched to a gene: 6. The CDR3 covers 14 residues. The germline V gene has CDR1 WNHNN and CDR2 SYGVQD (reference sequence). This CDR3 reads CASSLSGRGAEQFF. For the CDR3, the DNA is TGCGCCAGCAGTCTTAGCGGGAGGGGTGCTGAGCAGTTCTTC.

The gene calls are TRBV9 and TRBJ2-7, with D unresolved. Per germline, CDR1 SGDLS and CDR2 YYNGEE. This CDR3 is built from 16 residues. Deletions cut 5 bases from V and 1 base from J, with 19 bases between. CDR3 amino acids: CASSPRGAPTSYEQYF. The CDR3 DNA sequence: TGTGCCAGCAGTCCTCGTGGTGCGCCCACTTCCTACGAGCAGTACTTC.

V is TRBV30 and J is TRBJ2-1; tentative D call: TRBD2 (5 bases). Deletions cut 5 bases from V and 6 bases from J, with 14 bases between. The germline CDR1 and CDR2 sequences are GTSNPN and SVGIG (reference sequence). The CDR3 runs 13 residues. The CDR3 loop reads CAWEIYGGNEQFF. The CDR3 DNA sequence: TGTGCCTGGGAGATCTACGGAGGCAATGAGCAGTTCTTC.

The chain joins TRBV6-5 to TRBJ1-6; D remains unclear. In germline, CDR1 is MNHEY, CDR2 SVGAGI. The CDR3 runs 16 residues. V was shortened by 2 bases and J by 8 bases, with 16 bases between the two germline ends. CDR3 residues: CASSYALGPLDSPLHF. In DNA, the CDR3 is TGTGCCAGCAGTTACGCACTAGGGCCACTCGATTCACCCCTCCACTTT.

In this sample, this clone turned up once. This chain links TRBV25-1 with TRBJ2-1; TRBD2 matches 7 bases. This CDR3 has 12 residues. The germline CDR1 and CDR2 sequences are MGHDK and SYGVNS. The ends lost 6 bases at V and 7 bases at J; junction bases unmatched: 3. CDR3: CASRLGGNEQFF. The CDR3 DNA reads as TGTGCCAGCAGGCTCGGGGGGAATGAGCAGTTCTTC.

V gene TRBV18 combines with J gene TRBJ2-7; D is unresolved. The germline gives CDR1 KGHSH, CDR2 LQKENI. Trimming stripped 0 bases from V and 3 bases from J, with 12 bases between. The CDR3 runs 15 residues. DNA of the CDR3: TGTGCCAGCTCACCACCATCCCTACCGAGCTACGAGCAGTACTTC. The encoded protein is CASSPPSLPSYEQYF.

The chain combines TRBV19 with TRBJ1-2, with D unresolved. V was trimmed by 7 bases and J by 3 bases, leaving 6 bases between them. Per the germline V gene, CDR1 is LNHDA and CDR2 is SQIVND (reference sequence). The CDR3 totals 11 residues. The CDR3 DNA sequence: TGTGCCAGTAACAAAGACTATGGCTACACCTTC. The encoded protein is CASNKDYGYTF.

The chain has TRBV7-3 and TRBJ2-3, with 13 bases identical to TRBD2. With V trimmed by 3 bases and J by 4 bases, 4 bases remained unmatched. The CDR3 totals 16 residues. Germline V gene lookup returns CDR1 SGHTA and CDR2 FQGTGA. In DNA form, the CDR3 reads TGTGCCAGCAGCTTTAGGACTAGCGGGAGCGCAGATACGCAGTATTTT. Translation gives CASSFRTSGSADTQYF.

The genes are TRBV19 and TRBJ1-2; D uncertain. In germline, CDR1 is LNHDA, CDR2 SQIVND (reference sequence). The CDR3 runs to 13 residues. The V end was cut by 3 bases, the J end by 5 bases, with 10 bases between. CDR3 region: CASSIVTAYGYTF. The CDR3 DNA follows: TGTGCCAGTAGTATCGTTACAGCATATGGCTACACCTTC.

V is TRBV27 and J is TRBJ2-1; 11 bases are a match to TRBD2. After removal of 5 bases from V and 2 bases from J, the junction contained 5 bases not matched to a gene. The germline gives CDR1 MNHEY, CDR2 SMNVEV (reference sequence). This CDR3 has 16 residues. This CDR3 is CASSVLAGGPYNEQFF. Written as DNA, the CDR3 is TGTGCCAGCAGTGTTCTAGCGGGAGGTCCCTACAATGAGCAGTTCTTC.

The chain couples TRBV6-5 to TRBJ1-1; a possible D gene is TRBD1 (6 bases). The V end lost 2 bases, the J end lost 0 bases, and 7 bases lay between the germline ends. This CDR3 is 14 amino acids long. Germline V CDR1 and CDR2: MNHEY, SVGAGI. The CDR3 nucleotides read TGTGCCAGCAGTTACGGACAGTTGAACACTGAAGCTTTCTTT. Amino acid sequence: CASSYGQLNTEAFF.

The chain recombines TRBV2 with TRBJ2-3, with 10 bases matching TRBD2. Losses at the gene ends were 3 bases for V and 0 bases for J; bases not matched to a gene: 3. The CDR3 sequence is 16 residues long. CDR1 is SNHLY and CDR2 is FYNNEI in the germline V gene. This CDR3 reads CASSEGLASSTDTQYF. CDR3 in DNA: TGTGCCAGCAGTGAGGGACTAGCGTCGAGCACAGATACGCAGTATTTT.

The chain is built from TRBV6-1 and TRBJ2-3, with 11 bases identical to TRBD2. Germline trimming cut 2 bases from V and 0 bases from J; bases unmatched to any gene: 13. CDR3 length: 20 amino acids. Germline CDR1 is MNHNS and CDR2 is SASEGT. Written as DNA, the CDR3 is TGTGCCAGCAGTGAACCGGGGGGACTAGGACTAGCGGGTAGCACAGATACGCAGTATTTT. Translation gives CASSEPGGLGLAGSTDTQYF.

The CDR3 here is CASSLALSYEQYF. Written as DNA, the CDR3 is TGCGCCAGCAGCTTGGCCCTCTCCTACGAGCAGTACTTC. The chain is built from TRBV5-1 and TRBJ2-5; no clear D gene. The end of the DNA aligns better with TRBJ2-7, so the J call may be wrong. The germline gives CDR1 SGHRS, CDR2 YFSETQ. The CDR3 is 13 residues long.

The chain recombines TRBV6-5 with TRBJ1-2; 7 bases line up with TRBD1. Germline V CDR1 and CDR2: MNHEY, SVGAGI. V lost 0 bases to trimming and J lost 5 bases; unmatched junction nucleotides: 3. The CDR3 sequence is 14 residues long. CDR3 sequence reads: CASSYSTGLYGYTF. DNA of the CDR3: TGTGCCAGCAGTTACTCGACAGGGCTTTATGGCTACACCTTC.

The J gene is TRBJ1-5, the V gene TRBV28, with D perhaps TRBD1 (5 bases). V lost 6 bases and J lost 3, with 15 bases in between. Germline V gene lookup returns CDR1 MDHEN and CDR2 SYDVKM. The CDR3 covers 15 residues. The DNA of the CDR3 is TGTGCCAGCAGCTCCGGGGGGATAGACAATCAGCCCCAGCATTTT. This translates into CASSSGGIDNQPQHF.

V and J are TRBV2 and TRBJ2-1; tentatively, D is TRBD1 (6 bases). The length of the CDR3 is 14 residues. V lost 9 bases, J lost 6 bases, and 18 bases lay in between. Germline V gene data show CDR1 as SNHLY and CDR2 as FYNNEI. CDR3 in DNA: TGTGCCAGTGTACCGGGACAATGGGCCAATGAGCAGTTCTTC. This codes for CASVPGQWANEQFF.

This clone rates as medium-sized. The rearrangement links TRBV7-9 to TRBJ1-4; D perhaps matches TRBD1 (5 bases). Germline CDR1 is SEHNR and CDR2 is FQNEAQ (reference sequence). Deletions cut 6 bases from V and 5 bases from J, with 13 bases between. This CDR3 is built from 14 residues. In nucleotides, the CDR3 is TGTGCCAGCAGGAGTGCAGGGATAAATGAAAAACTGTTTTTT. Encoded protein: CASRSAGINEKLFF.

CDR3 nucleotides: TGCAGTGCTGGACGTTCGACAGAGGAGTACTTC. Its translation is CSAGRSTEEYF. This chain joins TRBV20-1 and TRBJ2-5; D might be TRBD1 (5 bases). In germline, CDR1 is DFQATT, CDR2 SNEGSKA (reference sequence). The CDR3 runs to 11 residues. Trimming shortened V by 5 bases and J by 12 bases, and 16 bases separated the two germline ends.